This T cell receptor beta chain was retrieved from a study of Graves' ophthalmopathy and Graves' hyperthyroidism. The overall study: Specimen type is peripheral blood, obtained at initial diagnosis before any treatment.

Amplification of the TCR beta CDR3 regions used RNA transcripts (as template). In the first round, RT-PCR was carried out with HTBI primers, and a multiplex PCR formed the second round. TCRdb processed the multiplex PCR reads anew with MiXCR; each CDR3 protein has one entry. The sample has fewer than 250,000 distinct CDR3 sequences, about 32% seen once. The study's findings and limits: The model predicted progression of ophthalmopathy with a sensitivity of 70% to 71%, and its specificity was less than 85%.

Many counts were recorded for this clonotype. The antigen is not known. Looked up from germline, CDR1 is MNHEY and CDR2 is SVGEGT. The CDR3 spans 15 residues. Germline trimming cut 6 bases from V and 5 bases from J; bases unmatched to any gene: 11. This clonotype originated in a man aged 45-65 years with Graves' ophthalmopathy. The source material was peripheral blood. J is TRBJ2-7 and V is TRBV6-2 or TRBV6-3, with 9 bases fitting TRBD1. The CDR3 here is CASRRRGTGSHEQYF. CDR3 DNA sequence: TGTGCCAGCAGACGACGGGGGACAGGGTCCCACGAGCAGTACTTC.